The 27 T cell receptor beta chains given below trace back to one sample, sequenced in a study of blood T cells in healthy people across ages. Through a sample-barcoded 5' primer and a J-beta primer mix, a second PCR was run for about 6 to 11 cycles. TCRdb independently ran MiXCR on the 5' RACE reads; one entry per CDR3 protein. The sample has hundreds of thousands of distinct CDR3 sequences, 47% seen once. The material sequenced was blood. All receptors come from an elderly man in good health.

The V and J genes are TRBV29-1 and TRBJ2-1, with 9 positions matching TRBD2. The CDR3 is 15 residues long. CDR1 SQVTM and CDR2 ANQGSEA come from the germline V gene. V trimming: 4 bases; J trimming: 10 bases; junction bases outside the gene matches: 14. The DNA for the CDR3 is TGCAGCGTTGTTCCGGGGCTAGCGGGGTCTGCCGAGCAGTTCTTC. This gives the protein CSVVPGLAGSAEQFF.

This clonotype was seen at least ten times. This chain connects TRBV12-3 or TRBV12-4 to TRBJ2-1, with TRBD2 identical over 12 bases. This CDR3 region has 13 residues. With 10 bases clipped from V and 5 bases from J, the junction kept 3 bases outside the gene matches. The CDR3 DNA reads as TGTGCCATTCGGACTAGCGGGAACAATGAGCAGTTCTTC. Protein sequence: CAIRTSGNNEQFF.

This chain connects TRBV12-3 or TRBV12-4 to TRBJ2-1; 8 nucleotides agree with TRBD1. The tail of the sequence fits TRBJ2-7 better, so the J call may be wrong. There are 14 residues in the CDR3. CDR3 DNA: TGTGCCAGCAGTTTTTCAGGGGGCGGCAACGAGCAGTACTTC. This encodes CASSFSGGGNEQYF.

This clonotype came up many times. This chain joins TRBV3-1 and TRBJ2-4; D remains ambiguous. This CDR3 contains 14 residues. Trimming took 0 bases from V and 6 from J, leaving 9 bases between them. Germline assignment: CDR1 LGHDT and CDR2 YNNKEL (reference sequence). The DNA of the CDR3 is TGTGCCAGCAGCCAAGATAGTGGCAGAAACATTCAGTACTTC. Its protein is CASSQDSGRNIQYF.

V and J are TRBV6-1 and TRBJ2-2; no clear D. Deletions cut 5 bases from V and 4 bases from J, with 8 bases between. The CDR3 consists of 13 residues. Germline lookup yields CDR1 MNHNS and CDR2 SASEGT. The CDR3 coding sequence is TGTGCCAGCAGTCCTGAGCCCACCGGGGAGCTGTTTTTT. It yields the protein CASSPEPTGELFF.

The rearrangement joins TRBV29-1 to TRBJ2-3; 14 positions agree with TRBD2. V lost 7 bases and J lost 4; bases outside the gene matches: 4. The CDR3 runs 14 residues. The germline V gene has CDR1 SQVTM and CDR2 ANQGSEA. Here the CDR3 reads CSGEGLAGADTQYF. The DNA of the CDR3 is TGCAGCGGTGAGGGACTAGCGGGAGCAGATACGCAGTATTTT.

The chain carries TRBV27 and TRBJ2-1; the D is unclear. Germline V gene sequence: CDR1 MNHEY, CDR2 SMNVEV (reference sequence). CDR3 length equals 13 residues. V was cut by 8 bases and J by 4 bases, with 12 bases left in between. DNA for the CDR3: TGTGCCAGCCTCTCCCTATTTTACAATGAGCAGTTCTTC. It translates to CASLSLFYNEQFF.

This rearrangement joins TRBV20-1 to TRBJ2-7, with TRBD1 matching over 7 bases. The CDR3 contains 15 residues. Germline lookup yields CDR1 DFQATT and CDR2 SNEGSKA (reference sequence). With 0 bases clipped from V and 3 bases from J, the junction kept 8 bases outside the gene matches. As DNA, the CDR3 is TGCAGTGCTAGAGATACAGGGACAGTGTTCTACGAGCAGTACTTC. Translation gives CSARDTGTVFYEQYF.

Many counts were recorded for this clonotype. The CDR3 sequence is CASSRGQGAINEQFF. The DNA for the CDR3 is TGTGCCAGCAGTCGGGGACAGGGGGCGATTAATGAGCAGTTCTTC. The V gene is TRBV6-6, the J gene TRBJ2-1; 12 positions agree with TRBD1. The CDR3 covers 15 residues. The germline V gene encodes CDR1 MNHNY and CDR2 SVGAGI (reference sequence). V shed 5 bases and J 7 bases; nucleotides not matched to a gene: 6.

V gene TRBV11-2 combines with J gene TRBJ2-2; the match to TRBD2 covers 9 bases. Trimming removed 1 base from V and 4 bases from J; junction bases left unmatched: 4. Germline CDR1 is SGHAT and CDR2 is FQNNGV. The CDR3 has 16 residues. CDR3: CASSLGGGGSTGELFF. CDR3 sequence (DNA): TGTGCCAGCAGCTTAGGCGGGGGGGGAAGCACCGGGGAGCTGTTTTTT.

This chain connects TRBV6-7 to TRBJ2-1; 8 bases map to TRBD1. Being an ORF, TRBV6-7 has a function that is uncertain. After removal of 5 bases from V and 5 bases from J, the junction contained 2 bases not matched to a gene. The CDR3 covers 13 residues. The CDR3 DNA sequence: TGTGCCAGCAGTGGGGACAGGCACAATGAGCAGTTCTTC. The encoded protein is CASSGDRHNEQFF.

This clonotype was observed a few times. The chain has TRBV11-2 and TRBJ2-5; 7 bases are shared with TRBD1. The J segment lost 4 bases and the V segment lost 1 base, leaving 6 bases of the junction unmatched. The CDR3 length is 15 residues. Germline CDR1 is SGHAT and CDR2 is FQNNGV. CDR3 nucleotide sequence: TGTGCCAGCAGCTTAGTTCTCTACAGGGGAGAGACCCAGTACTTC. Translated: CASSLVLYRGETQYF.

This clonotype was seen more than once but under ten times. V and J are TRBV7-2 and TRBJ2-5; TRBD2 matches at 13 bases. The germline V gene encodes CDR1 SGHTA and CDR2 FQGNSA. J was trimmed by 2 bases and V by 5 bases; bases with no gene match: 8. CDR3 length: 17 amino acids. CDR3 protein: CASSAQLAGGIQETQYF. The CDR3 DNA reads TGTGCCAGCAGCGCCCAACTAGCGGGGGGGATACAAGAGACCCAGTACTTC.

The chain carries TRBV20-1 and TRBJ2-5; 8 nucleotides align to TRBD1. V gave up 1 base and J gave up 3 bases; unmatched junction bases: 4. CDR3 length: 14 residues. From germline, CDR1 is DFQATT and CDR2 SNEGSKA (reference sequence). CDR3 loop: CSARGGQGKETQYF. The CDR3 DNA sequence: TGCAGTGCTAGAGGAGGACAGGGAAAAGAGACCCAGTACTTC.

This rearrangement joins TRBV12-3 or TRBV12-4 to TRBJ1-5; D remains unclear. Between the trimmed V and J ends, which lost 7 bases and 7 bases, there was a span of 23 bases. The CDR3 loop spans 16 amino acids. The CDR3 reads CASTTKFGNSHQPQHF. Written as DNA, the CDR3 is TGTGCCAGCACCACTAAGTTTGGAAATTCTCACCAGCCCCAGCATTTT.

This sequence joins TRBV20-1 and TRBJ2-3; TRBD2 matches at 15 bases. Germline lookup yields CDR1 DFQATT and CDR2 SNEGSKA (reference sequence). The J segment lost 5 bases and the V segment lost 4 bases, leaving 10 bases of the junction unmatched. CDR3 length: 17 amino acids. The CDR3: CSAIGLAGGPMGDTQYF. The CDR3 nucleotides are TGCAGTGCTATCGGACTAGCGGGAGGGCCGATGGGAGATACGCAGTATTTT.

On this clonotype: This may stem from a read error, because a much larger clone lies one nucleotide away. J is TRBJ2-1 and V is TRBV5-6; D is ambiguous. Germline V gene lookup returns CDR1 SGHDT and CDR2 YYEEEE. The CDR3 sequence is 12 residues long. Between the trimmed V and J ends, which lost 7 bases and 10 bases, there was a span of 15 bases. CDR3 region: CASGSSIWEQFF. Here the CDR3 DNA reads TGTGCCAGCGGCTCTTCCATTTGGGAGCAGTTCTTC.

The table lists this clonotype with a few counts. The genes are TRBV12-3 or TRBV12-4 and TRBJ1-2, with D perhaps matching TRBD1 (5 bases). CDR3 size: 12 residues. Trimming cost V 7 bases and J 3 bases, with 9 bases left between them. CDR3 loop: CASTDTHYGYTF. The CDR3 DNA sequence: TGTGCCAGCACGGACACACACTATGGCTACACCTTC.

CDR3 protein: CASRRDRVSEQFF. CDR3 coding DNA: TGTGCCAGTCGCCGGGACCGAGTGAGTGAGCAGTTCTTC. The rearrangement links TRBV7-9 to TRBJ2-1; D assignment may be TRBD1 or TRBD2 (5 bases each). CDR1 is SEHNR and CDR2 is FQNEAQ in the germline V gene (reference sequence). The CDR3 spans 13 residues. V lost 9 bases to trimming and J lost 9 bases, with 18 bases between them. Filled out from reference TRBV7-9 and TRBJ2-1, the complete variable domain reads DTGVSQNPRHKITKRGQNVTFRCDPISEHNRLYWYRQTLGQGPEFLTYFQNEAQLEKSRLLSDRFSAERPKGSFSTLEIQRTEQGDSAMYLCASRRDRVSEQFFGPGTRLTVL.

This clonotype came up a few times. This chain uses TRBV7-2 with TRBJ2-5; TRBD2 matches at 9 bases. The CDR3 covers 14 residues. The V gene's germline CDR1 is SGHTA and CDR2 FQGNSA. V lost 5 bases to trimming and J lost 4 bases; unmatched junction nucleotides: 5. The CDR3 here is CASSRMTSGETQYF. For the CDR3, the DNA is TGTGCCAGCAGCCGAATGACTAGCGGAGAGACCCAGTACTTC.

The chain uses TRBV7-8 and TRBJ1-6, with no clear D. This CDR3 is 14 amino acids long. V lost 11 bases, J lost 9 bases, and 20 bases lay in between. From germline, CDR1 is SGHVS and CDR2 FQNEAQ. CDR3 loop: CAYSLAQTSSPLHF. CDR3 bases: TGTGCCTACAGCTTAGCGCAGACGAGTTCACCCCTCCACTTT.

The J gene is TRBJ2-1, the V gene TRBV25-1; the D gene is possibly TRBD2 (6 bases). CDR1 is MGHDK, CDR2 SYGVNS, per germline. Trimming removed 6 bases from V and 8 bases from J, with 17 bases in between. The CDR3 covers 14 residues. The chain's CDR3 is CASRGDWGPDEQFF. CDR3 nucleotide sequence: TGTGCCAGCAGGGGGGACTGGGGCCCGGATGAGCAGTTCTTC.

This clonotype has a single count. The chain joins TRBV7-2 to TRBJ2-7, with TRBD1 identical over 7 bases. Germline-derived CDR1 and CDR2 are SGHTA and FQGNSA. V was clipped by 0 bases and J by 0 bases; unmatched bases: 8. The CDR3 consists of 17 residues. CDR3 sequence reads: CASSLAPGQTSSYEQYF. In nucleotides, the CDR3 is TGTGCCAGCAGCTTAGCGCCGGGACAGACAAGCTCCTACGAGCAGTACTTC.

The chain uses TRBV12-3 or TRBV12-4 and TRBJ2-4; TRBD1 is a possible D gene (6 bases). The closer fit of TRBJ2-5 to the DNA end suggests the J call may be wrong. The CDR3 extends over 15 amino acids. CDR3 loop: CASSHRVRSGETQYF. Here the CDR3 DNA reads TGTGCCAGCAGCCACAGGGTAAGGAGTGGAGAGACCCAGTACTTC.

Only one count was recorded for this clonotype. The CDR3 nucleotides are TGCAGTGTAAAGGGGGACAATGAGCAGTTCTTC. It codes for CSVKGDNEQFF. The chain uses TRBV20-1 and TRBJ2-1; a weak D match, TRBD1 (6 bases). Per the germline V gene, CDR1 is DFQATT and CDR2 is SNEGSKA (reference sequence). The CDR3 extends over 11 amino acids. Trimming pared 7 bases from V and 5 bases from J, leaving 9 bases between.

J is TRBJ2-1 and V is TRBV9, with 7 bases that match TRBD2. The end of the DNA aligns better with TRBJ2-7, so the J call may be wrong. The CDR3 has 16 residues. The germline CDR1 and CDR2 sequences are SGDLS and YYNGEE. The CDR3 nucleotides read TGTGCCAGCAGCGTAGACCTTGGGGCGGGAGTATACGAGCAGTACTTC. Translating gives CASSVDLGAGVYEQYF.

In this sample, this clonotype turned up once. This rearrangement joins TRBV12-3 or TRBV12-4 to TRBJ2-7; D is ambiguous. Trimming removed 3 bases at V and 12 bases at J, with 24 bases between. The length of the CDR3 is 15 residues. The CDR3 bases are TGTGCCAGCAGTTTCCTCGGAGAGATAGCTGGCATTCGGTACTTC. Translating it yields CASSFLGEIAGIRYF.